Sequencing of this TCR beta chain was carried out in a study of T cell changes during pregnancy in multiple sclerosis. V lost 4 bases, J lost 1 base, and 10 bases lay in between. Per the germline V gene, CDR1 is MNHEY and CDR2 is SMNVEV (reference sequence). The CDR3 totals 14 residues. TCRdb's copy holds only in-frame clones and misses some; the assay was immunoSEQ multiplex PCR. The sample consists of approximately 30,000 clones, 85% to 90% of them appearing once. This clone appeared once. The sample was CD8+ T cells from peripheral blood mononuclear cells, taken before pregnancy. This sequence joins TRBV27 and TRBJ1-2; tentative D call: TRBD1 (6 bases). The clonotype was recovered from a female donor with multiple sclerosis, enrolled in a pregnancy study. CDR3 coding DNA: TGTGCCAGCAGTTCGACAGGTTATAACTATGGCTACACCTTC. Encoded protein: CASSSTGYNYGYTF.